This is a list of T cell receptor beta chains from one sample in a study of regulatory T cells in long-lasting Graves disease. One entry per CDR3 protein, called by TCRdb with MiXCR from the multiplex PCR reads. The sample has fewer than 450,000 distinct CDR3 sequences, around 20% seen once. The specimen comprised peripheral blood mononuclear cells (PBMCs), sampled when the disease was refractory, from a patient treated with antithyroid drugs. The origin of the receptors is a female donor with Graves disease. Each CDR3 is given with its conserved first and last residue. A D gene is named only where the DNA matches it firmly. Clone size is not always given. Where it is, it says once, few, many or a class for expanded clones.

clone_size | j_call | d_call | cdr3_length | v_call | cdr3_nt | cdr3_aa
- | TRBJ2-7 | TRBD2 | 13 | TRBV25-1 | TGTGCCAGCACCCCTAGCGGGAGGCCCGAGCAGTACTTC | CASTPSGRPEQYF
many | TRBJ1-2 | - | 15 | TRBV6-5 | TGTGCCAGCAGTTACTCGAGGGGCTCCGTCTATGGCTACACCTTC | CASSYSRGSVYGYTF
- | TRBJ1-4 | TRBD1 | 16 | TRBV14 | TGTGCCAGCAGCCAACAATTCCCGGGACAGGCTGAAAAACTGTTTTTT | CASSQQFPGQAEKLFF
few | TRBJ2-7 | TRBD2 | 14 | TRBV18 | TGTGCCAGCTCACCACCTAGCGGGATCTCCGAGCAGTACTTC | CASSPPSGISEQYF
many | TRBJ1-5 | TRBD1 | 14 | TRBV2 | TGTGCCAGCAGTGCCGGGACAGCTTCTCAGCCCCAGCATTTT | CASSAGTASQPQHF
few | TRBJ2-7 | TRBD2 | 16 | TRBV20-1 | TGCAGTGCTAATCGACTAGCGGGAGGGTCCTCCTACGAGCAGTACTTC | CSANRLAGGSSYEQYF
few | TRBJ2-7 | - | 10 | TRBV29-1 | TGCAGCGTTGAAAAGGGCGAGCAGTACTTC | CSVEKGEQYF
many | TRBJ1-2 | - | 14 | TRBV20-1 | TGCAGTGCCTCCCTTGGCCGGGGGGACACTGGCTACACCTTC | CSASLGRGDTGYTF
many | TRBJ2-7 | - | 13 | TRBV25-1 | TGTGCCAGCAGTGCTGACATCGCCTACGAGCAGTACTTC | CASSADIAYEQYF
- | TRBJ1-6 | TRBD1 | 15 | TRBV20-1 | TGCAGTGCCCTCCCTGGGACAGGGGAGAGTTCACCCCTCCACTTT | CSALPGTGESSPLHF
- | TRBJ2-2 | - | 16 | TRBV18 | TGTGCCAGCTCACCGTTAGATGCCCCAGGCGGCGGGGAGCTGTTTTTT | CASSPLDAPGGGELFF
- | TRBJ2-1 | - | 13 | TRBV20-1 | TGCAGTGCGGCTCTAGTGGGAGCGAATGAGCAGTTCTTC | CSAALVGANEQFF
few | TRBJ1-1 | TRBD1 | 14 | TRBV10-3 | TGTGCCATCACCCTGGGACAGCAGAACACTGAAGCTTTCTTT | CAITLGQQNTEAFF
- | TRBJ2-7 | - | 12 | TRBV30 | TGTGCCTGGAGTGACCAGGGGACCGAGCAGTACTTC | CAWSDQGTEQYF
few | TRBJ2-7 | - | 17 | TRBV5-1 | TGCGCCAGCAGCTTGGGAACGTGGGAGCGTAATCCCTACGAGCAGTACTTC | CASSLGTWERNPYEQYF
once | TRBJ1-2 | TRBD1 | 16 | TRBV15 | TGTGCCACCAGCAGAGGAGCGACAGGGATGGCTGGGGGCTACACCTTC | CATSRGATGMAGGYTF
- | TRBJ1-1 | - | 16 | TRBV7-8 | TGTGCCAGCAGCTCCACCTCGGGCGGCTCAGGCACTGAAGCTTTCTTT | CASSSTSGGSGTEAFF
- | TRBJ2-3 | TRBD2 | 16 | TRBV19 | TGTGCCAGTACCCAGGGACTAGCGGGTTACACAGATACGCAGTATTTT | CASTQGLAGYTDTQYF
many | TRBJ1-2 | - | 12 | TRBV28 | TGTGCCAGCAGGTCCGCTTGGAGTTCGGCTCACTTC | CASRSAWSSAHF
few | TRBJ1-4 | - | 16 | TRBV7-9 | TGTGCCAGCAGCTTACGGGCCGCGACGACTAATGAAAAACTGTTTTTT | CASSLRAATTNEKLFF
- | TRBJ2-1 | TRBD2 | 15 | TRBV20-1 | TGCAGTGCGCCCTCCCTAGCGGGACCCTACAATGAGCAGTTCTTC | CSAPSLAGPYNEQFF
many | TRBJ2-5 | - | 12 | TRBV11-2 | TGTGCCAGCAGCTTAGATCGGGGACTGCAGTACTTC | CASSLDRGLQYF
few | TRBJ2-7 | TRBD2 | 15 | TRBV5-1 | TGCACCAGCAGCATTGGACTAGCGGGAGTCTACGAGCAGTACTTC | CTSSIGLAGVYEQYF
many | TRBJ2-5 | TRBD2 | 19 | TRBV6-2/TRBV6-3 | TGTGCCAGCAGCAAACACCCGACTAGCGGGAGTTTGGGCTCGGAGACCCAGTACTTC | CASSKHPTSGSLGSETQYF
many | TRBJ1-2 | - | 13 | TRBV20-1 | TGCAGGGTTGGGGCGTTTTCGGACTCAAAGTACACCTTC | CRVGAFSDSKYTF
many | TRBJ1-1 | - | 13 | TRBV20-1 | TGCAGTGCGCCGGGACACCCGAACACTGAAGCTTTCTTT | CSAPGHPNTEAFF
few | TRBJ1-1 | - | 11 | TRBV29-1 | TGCAGCGGCATCCGACAAACTGAAGCTTTCTTT | CSGIRQTEAFF
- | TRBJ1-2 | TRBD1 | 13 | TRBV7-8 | TGTGCCAGCAGCGGCCGGACAGGGGTTGTTCGCACCTTC | CASSGRTGVVRTF
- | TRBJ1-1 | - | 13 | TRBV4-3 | TGCGCCAGCTCCCAGGACCGGGACACTGAAGCTTTCTTT | CASSQDRDTEAFF
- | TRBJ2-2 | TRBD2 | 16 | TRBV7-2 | TGTGCCAGCAGCTTACGACTAGCGGGAGCAACCGGGGAGCTGTTTTTT | CASSLRLAGATGELFF
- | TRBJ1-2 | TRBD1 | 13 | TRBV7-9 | TGTGCCAGCAGCTTGGACAGGGTTGACGGCTACACCTTC | CASSLDRVDGYTF
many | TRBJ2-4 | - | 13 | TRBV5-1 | TGCGCCAGCGCCCACCCTCTTGAGAACATTCAGTACTTC | CASAHPLENIQYF
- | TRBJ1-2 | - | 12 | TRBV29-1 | TGCAGCGTTCGGGGCGCATGGTCCGGCTACACCTTC | CSVRGAWSGYTF
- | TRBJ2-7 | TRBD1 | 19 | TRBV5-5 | TGTGCCAGCAGCACACCAAGGACCGGGACAGGGCACAGCTCCTACGAGCAGTACTTC | CASSTPRTGTGHSSYEQYF
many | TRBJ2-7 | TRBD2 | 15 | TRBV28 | TGTGCCAGCAGTTTTCGGGCTAGCGGGACCTACGAGCAGTACTTC | CASSFRASGTYEQYF
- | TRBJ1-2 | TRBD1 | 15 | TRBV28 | TGTGCCAGCAGTCGGGAGACAGGGGGCGGCTATGGCTACACCTTC | CASSRETGGGYGYTF
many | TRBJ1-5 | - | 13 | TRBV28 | TGTGCCAGCACCGTGTCTAGCAATCAGCCCCAGCATTTT | CASTVSSNQPQHF
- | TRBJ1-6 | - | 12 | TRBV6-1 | TGTGCCAGCAGTACAGGGATTTCACCCCTCCACTTT | CASSTGISPLHF
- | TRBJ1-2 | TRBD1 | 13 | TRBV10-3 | TGTGCCATCAAAAGGGACAGCAACGTTGGCTACACCTTC | CAIKRDSNVGYTF
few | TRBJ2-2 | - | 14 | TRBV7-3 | TGTGCCAGCAGCTTAACGCTTAGTGGCGGGGAGCTGTTTTTT | CASSLTLSGGELFF
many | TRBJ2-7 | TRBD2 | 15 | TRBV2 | TGTGCCAGCAGTGCCAGGACTAGCGGGGTCTACGAGCAGTACTTC | CASSARTSGVYEQYF
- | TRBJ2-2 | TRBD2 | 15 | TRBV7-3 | TGTGCCAGCAGCTTGATAGCGGGAGTTGCCGGGGAGCTGTTTTTT | CASSLIAGVAGELFF
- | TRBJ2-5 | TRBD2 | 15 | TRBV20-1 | TGCAGTGCGACAGCCCGGCTAGCGGGAGAGGGGGGCCAGTACTTC | CSATARLAGEGGQYF
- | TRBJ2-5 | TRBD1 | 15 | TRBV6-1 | TGTGCCAGCAGCCTTACAGGGGGCGGTTGGGAGACCCAGTACTTC | CASSLTGGGWETQYF
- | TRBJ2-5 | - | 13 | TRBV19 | TGTGCCAGTAGCGGGATTGGAGGGGAGACCCAGTACTTC | CASSGIGGETQYF
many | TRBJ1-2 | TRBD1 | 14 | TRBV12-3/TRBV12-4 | TGTGCCAGCAGTTTAGGAGGGGGCGGGAGTGGCTACACCTTC | CASSLGGGGSGYTF
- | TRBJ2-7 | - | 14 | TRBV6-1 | TGTGCCAGCAGTGAACCAGGGCGAAAGTCCGAGCAGTACTTC | CASSEPGRKSEQYF
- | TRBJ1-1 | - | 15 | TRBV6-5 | TGTGCCAGCAGTTATCAGCCAGGGCCCTACACTGAAGCTTTCTTT | CASSYQPGPYTEAFF